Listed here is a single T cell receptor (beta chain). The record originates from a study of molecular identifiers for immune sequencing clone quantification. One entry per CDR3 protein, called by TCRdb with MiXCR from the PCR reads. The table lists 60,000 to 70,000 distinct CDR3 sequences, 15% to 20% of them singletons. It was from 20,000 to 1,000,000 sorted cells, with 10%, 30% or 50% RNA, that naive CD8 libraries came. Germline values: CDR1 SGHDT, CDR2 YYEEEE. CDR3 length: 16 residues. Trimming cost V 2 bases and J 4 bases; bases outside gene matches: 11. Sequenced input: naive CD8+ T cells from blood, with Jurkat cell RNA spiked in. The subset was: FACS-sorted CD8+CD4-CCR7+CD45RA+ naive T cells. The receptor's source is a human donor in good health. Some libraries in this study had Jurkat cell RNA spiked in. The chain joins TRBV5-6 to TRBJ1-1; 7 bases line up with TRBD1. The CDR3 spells CASSFSQGGAVTEAFF. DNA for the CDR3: TGTGCCAGCAGCTTCTCTCAGGGGGGGGCGGTCACTGAAGCTTTCTTT.